Sequencing of this T cell receptor (beta chain) was carried out in a study (dated by TCRdb to between 2014 and 2016). For the study in its entirety: The study tested whether tumor-infiltrating Tregs in breast cancer are recruited from blood Tregs or converted in situ from other CD4+ T cell subsets. General study outcomes and caveats: The validation in the larger cohort was limited to a single TCR beta V-J rearrangement instead of whole repertoires. Tumor memory CD4+ T cell TCR gene usage clustered with blood and lymph node memory CD4+ cells and lymph node naive CD4+ cells. The greatest overlap of tumor-infiltrating Treg TCR alpha and beta sequences was observed with tumor naive CD4+ T cells, followed by blood naive CD4+ T cells.

Ends trimmed: V by 7 bases, J by 1 base; bases unmatched to a gene: 7. The germline V gene (reference sequence) sets CDR1 to DFQATT and CDR2 to SNEGSKA. The CDR3 runs 13 residues from the cysteine to the phenylalanine. Left in the record is the CDR3 DNA by itself, 39 bases read in frame from the first base. Full-length TCR variable regions were amplified by 5' RACE PCR with constant-region reverse primers, followed by semi-nested PCR with Nested Universal Primer A. Using the ReliaPrep RNA Cell Miniprep System, total RNA was extracted, and the SMARTer RACE 5'/3' Kit was then used to reverse transcribe the RNA into 5'RACE-ready cDNA. An Illumina MiSeq was used to sequence the full-length TCR alpha and beta libraries, which had been barcoded with multiplex adaptors. The authors processed their data as follows. For each of nine subset-tissue groups, sequencing data from the five patients were combined, and the groups were compared by unsupervised clustering of TCR gene usage. Repertoire similarity was calculated with the Morisita-Horn index, weighting shared sequences by their contribution to each repertoire. TCRdb trimmed public reads at Q25 via fastp, called clones via MiXCR and kept in-frame beta chains. Rows with a matching CDR3 protein are joined into one entry that keeps the most common DNA and genes. What appears here as the V and J calls and clone size reflects TCRdb's work, not the paper's. The table for this sample lists 7,500 to 9,500 distinct CDR3 sequences; 35% to 45% of them were counted only once. 6.6% of the sample lies in the top ten.

CD4+CD45RO+CD25- cells were isolated as memory CD4+ T cells. Tregs, naive and memory CD4+ T cells from tumor, blood and ipsilateral draining lymph nodes of 4 or 5 breast cancer patients underwent full-length TCR alpha and beta sequencing. Tumor tissue and lymph nodes obtained by ipsilateral axillary dissection were perfused with PBS, cut into small pieces and digested using collagenase I and hyaluronidase. A purity exceeding 90% was confirmed by FACS for the sorted cell populations. In regard to this clonotype: The antigen it binds to is not known. No base-level quality is on record; no much larger clone is a single base apart.

This chain is built from TRBV20-1 and TRBJ2-7, with 7 middle bases fitting TRBD2. Sample: tumor-infiltrating memory CD4+ T cells sorted from the breast tumor. According to the study, the label for this sample's cell subset or site signals: memory CD4+ T cells, CD4+CD45RO+CD25-. The sequence was obtained from a female donor with breast cancer. DNA sequence: TGCAGTGTGGCCGGGACTACATCCTACGAGCAGTACTTC. Its product reads: CSVAGTTSYEQYF.